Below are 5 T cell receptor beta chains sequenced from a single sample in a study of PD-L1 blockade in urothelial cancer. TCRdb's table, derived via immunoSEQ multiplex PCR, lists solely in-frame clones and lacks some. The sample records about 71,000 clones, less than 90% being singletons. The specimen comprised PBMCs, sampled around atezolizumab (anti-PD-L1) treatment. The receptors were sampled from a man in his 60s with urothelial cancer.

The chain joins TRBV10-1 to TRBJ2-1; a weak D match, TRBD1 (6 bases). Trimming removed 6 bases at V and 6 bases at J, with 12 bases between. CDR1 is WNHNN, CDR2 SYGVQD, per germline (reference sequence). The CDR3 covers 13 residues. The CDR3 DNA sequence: TGCGCCAGCAGCGGACAGACGATCAATGAGCAGTTCTTC. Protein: CASSGQTINEQFF.

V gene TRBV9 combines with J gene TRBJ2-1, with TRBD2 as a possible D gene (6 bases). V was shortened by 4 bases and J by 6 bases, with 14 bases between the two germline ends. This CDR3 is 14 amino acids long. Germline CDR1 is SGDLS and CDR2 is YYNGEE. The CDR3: CASSTLTTSNEQFF. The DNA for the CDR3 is TGTGCCAGCAGCACACTAACGACTAGCAATGAGCAGTTCTTC. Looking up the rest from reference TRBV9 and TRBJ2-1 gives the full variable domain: DSGVTQTPKHLITATGQRVTLRCSPRSGDLSVYWYQQSLDQGLQFLIQYYNGEERAKGNILERFSAQQFPDLHSELNLSSLELGDSALYFCASSTLTTSNEQFFGPGTRLTVL.

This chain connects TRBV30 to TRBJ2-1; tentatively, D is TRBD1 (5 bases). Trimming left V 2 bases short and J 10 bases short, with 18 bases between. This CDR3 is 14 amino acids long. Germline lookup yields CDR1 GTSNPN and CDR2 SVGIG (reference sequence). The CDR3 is CAWSPTKDAGEQFF. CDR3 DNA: TGTGCCTGGAGTCCTACAAAGGACGCAGGGGAGCAGTTCTTC.

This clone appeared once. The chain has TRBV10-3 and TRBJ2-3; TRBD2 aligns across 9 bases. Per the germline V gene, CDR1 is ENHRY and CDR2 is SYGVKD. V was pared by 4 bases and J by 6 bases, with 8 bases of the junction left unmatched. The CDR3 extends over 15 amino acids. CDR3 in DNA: TGTGCCATCAGTGGGGGAGGCGGGGGGGCGGATACGCAGTATTTT. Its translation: CAISGGGGGADTQYF.

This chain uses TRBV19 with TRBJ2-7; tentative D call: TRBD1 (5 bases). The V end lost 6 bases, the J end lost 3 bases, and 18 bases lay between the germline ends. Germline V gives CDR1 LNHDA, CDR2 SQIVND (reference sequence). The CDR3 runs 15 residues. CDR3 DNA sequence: TGTGCCAGTAGCCAGGGCGGTGGCAGTATCTACGAGCAGTACTTC. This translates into CASSQGGGSIYEQYF. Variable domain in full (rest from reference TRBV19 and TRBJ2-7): DGGITQSPKYLFRKEGQNVTLSCEQNLNHDAMYWYRQDPGQGLRLIYYSQIVNDFQKGDIAEGYSVSREKKESFPLTVTSAQKNPTAFYLCASSQGGGSIYEQYFGPGTRLTVT.